The text below deals with one T cell receptor (beta chain). The treatment is: roughly 19 received Ad26.COV2.S at low or high dose, single or two shots; about 5 received placebo; per-sample allocation not given. Collection of samples fell on day 63 after the first vaccine or placebo injection. Ad26 vector vaccine expressed Wuhan-strain SARS-CoV-2 spike. This entry belongs to a study of Ad26.COV2.S vaccination and SARS-CoV-2 variants. The wider study: Ad26.COV2.S, an intramuscular injection, was given once or twice 56 days apart.

Here immunoSEQ multiplex PCR was the method, and the copy in TCRdb shows in-frame clones only, minus some. The sample lists approximately 410,000 clones, roughly 88% occurring once. V lost 2 bases to trimming and J lost 1 base, with 11 bases between them. The CDR3 has 16 amino acids. Germline CDR1 is SGHAT and CDR2 is FQNNGV. Material: peripheral blood, obtained in a trial of Ad26.COV2.S vaccine versus placebo. V and J are TRBV11-2 and TRBJ2-2; a possible D gene is TRBD2 (5 bases). The receptor was derived from a person aged 18-65 years who received the Ad26.COV2.S COVID-19 vaccine or a placebo. CDR3 DNA: TGTGCCAGCAGCTTATCGGGTCGGGGGAACACCGGGGAGCTGTTTTTT. It translates to CASSLSGRGNTGELFF.